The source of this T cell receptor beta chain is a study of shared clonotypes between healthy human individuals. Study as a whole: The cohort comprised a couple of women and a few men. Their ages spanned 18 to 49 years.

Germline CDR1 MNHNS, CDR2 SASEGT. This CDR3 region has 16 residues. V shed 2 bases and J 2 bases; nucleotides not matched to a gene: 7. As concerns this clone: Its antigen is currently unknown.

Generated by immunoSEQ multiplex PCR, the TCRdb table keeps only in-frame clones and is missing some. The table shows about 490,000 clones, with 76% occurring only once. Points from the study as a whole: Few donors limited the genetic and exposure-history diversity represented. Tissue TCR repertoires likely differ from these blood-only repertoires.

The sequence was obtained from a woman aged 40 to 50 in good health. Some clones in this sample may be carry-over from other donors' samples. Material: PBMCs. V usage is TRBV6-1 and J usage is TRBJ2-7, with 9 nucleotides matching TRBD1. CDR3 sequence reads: CASSEQYGTGPYEQYF. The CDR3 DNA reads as TGTGCCAGCAGTGAACAGTATGGGACAGGGCCCTACGAGCAGTACTTC.